This T cell receptor beta chain was sequenced in a study of blood T cell repertoires in COVID-19. Germline CDR1 MDHEN, CDR2 SYDVKM. The trim removed 2 bases at V and 4 bases at J, leaving 11 bases unmatched. The CDR3 spans 17 residues. TCRdb's copy holds only in-frame clones and misses some; the assay was immunoSEQ multiplex PCR. The sample consists of 88,000 or so clones, 70% to 90% of them appearing once. This clone was recorded once. Sample: peripheral blood. This clonotype originated in a human donor in a cohort sampled during active COVID-19. This sequence joins TRBV28 and TRBJ2-5, with 9 bases matching TRBD2. The CDR3 protein is CASSLNQAGGIGETQYF. The CDR3 DNA sequence: TGTGCCAGCAGTTTAAACCAAGCGGGGGGAATCGGAGAGACCCAGTACTTC.